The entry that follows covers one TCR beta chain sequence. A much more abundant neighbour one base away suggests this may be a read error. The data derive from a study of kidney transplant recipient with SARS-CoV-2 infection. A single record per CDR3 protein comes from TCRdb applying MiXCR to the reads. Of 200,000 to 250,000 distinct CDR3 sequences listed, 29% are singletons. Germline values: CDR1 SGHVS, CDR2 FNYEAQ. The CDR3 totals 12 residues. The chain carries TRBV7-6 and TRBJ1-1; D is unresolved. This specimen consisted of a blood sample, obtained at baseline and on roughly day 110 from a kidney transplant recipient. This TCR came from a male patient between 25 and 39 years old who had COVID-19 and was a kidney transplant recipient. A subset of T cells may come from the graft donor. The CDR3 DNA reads TGTACCAGCAGCTTCGGGTACACTGAAGCTTTCTTT. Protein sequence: CTSSFGYTEAFF.